These 10 T cell receptor beta chains were sequenced from one sample in a study of cytomegalovirus exposure and HLA in healthy donors. Primers: 60 Vbeta forward and 13 Jbeta reverse. This table comes from immunoSEQ multiplex PCR, and its TCRdb copy is limited to in-frame clones, with some not included. This table holds about 120,000 clones, roughly 80% found once. Material for sequencing was PBMCs. These receptors were taken from a man aged 45-65 years in good health and CMV-seropositive.

The V call is TRBV30, the J call TRBJ2-3, with TRBD2 matching 13 bases. Looked up from germline, CDR1 is GTSNPN and CDR2 is SVGIG (reference sequence). CDR3 size: 12 residues. The ends lost 5 bases at V and 10 bases at J; junction bases unmatched: 3. Written as DNA, the CDR3 is TGTGCCTGGGGACTAGCGGGAGTGGCGCAGTATTTT. It specifies CAWGLAGVAQYF. Drawing the rest from reference TRBV30 and TRBJ2-3, the complete variable domain is SQTIHQWPATLVQPVGSPLSLECTVEGTSNPNLYWYRQAAGRGLQLLFYSVGIGQISSEVPQNLSASRPQDRQFILSSKKLLLSDSGFYLCAWGLAGVAQYFGPGTRLTVL.

The rearrangement uses TRBV2 and TRBJ2-1, with D tentatively TRBD1 (5 bases). Germline assignment: CDR1 SNHLY and CDR2 FYNNEI. The CDR3 is 15 amino acids. The V gene lost 6 bases and the J gene lost 0 bases, with 12 bases spanning the gap. The CDR3 DNA is TGTGCCAGCAGAAAGACCGACAGCTCCTACAATGAGCAGTTCTTC. Protein sequence: CASRKTDSSYNEQFF.

The chain links TRBV6-1 to TRBJ2-2; 11 nucleotides match TRBD1. This CDR3 is built from 15 residues. Germline-derived CDR1 and CDR2 are MNHNS and SASEGT. V lost 6 bases, J lost 5 bases, and 5 bases stayed unmatched. CDR3 bases: TGTGCCAGCAGATGGGACAGGGGGTCTACCGGGGAGCTGTTTTTT. Its translation: CASRWDRGSTGELFF.

The chain uses TRBV4-1 and TRBJ2-3, with 9 bases aligning to TRBD2. V was pared by 1 base and J by 5 bases, with 10 bases of the junction left unmatched. CDR3 length equals 17 residues. CDR1 and CDR2 (germline): MGHRA, YSYEKL. The CDR3 nucleotides are TGCGCCAGCAGCCAAGTCGAGGCGGGGGGGCCAATAGATACGCAGTATTTT. Its protein is CASSQVEAGGPIDTQYF.

This clone was counted between two and nine times. The rearrangement uses TRBV6-1 and TRBJ1-2; D is possibly TRBD1 (5 bases). Germline lookup yields CDR1 MNHNS and CDR2 SASEGT. V gave up 7 bases and J gave up 2 bases, with 17 bases separating them. The CDR3 is 15 residues long. The CDR3 loop reads CASTGGTGTNYGYTF. DNA of the CDR3: TGTGCCAGCACGGGGGGAACAGGCACGAACTATGGCTACACCTTC.

The chain couples TRBV5-8 to TRBJ2-2, with TRBD1 as a possible D gene (5 bases). Trimming took off 1 base at V and 5 bases at J, with 12 bases between the two ends. The length of the CDR3 is 15 residues. The germline V gene has CDR1 SGHTS and CDR2 YDEGEE. CDR3 loop: CASSLSAPGTGELFF. CDR3 DNA: TGTGCCAGCAGCTTGTCTGCGCCAGGGACCGGGGAGCTGTTTTTT.

The chain uses TRBV28 and TRBJ1-1; maybe TRBD1 (6 bases). The CDR3 is 14 residues long. Germline loops: CDR1 MDHEN, CDR2 SYDVKM. V shed 5 bases and J shed 1 base, with 11 bases lying between them. CDR3 protein: CASSHPDRNTEAFF. In DNA form, the CDR3 reads TGTGCCAGCAGTCACCCGGACAGGAACACTGAAGCTTTCTTT. Drawing the rest from reference TRBV28 and TRBJ1-1, the complete variable domain is DVKVTQSSRYLVKRTGEKVFLECVQDMDHENMFWYRQDPGLGLRLIYFSYDVKMKEKGDIPEGYSVSREKKERFSLILESASTNQTSMYLCASSHPDRNTEAFFGQGTRLTVV.

This sequence joins TRBV29-1 and TRBJ2-5; D is unclear. Germline values: CDR1 SQVTM, CDR2 ANQGSEA. There are 11 residues in the CDR3. Trimming stripped 3 bases from V and 7 bases from J, with 9 bases between. The CDR3 spells CSVDRSGTQYF. The DNA of the CDR3 is TGCAGCGTTGATAGGTCGGGGACCCAGTACTTC.

This clone has a single count. V gene TRBV7-9 combines with J gene TRBJ2-2; 7 positions match TRBD1. The germline gives CDR1 SEHNR, CDR2 FQNEAQ (reference sequence). CDR3 length: 16 amino acids. The J segment lost 0 bases and the V segment lost 5 bases, leaving 6 bases of the junction unmatched. CDR3 region: CASSPPGTANTGELFF. DNA of the CDR3: TGTGCCAGCAGCCCCCCCGGGACAGCGAACACCGGGGAGCTGTTTTTT.

V usage is TRBV9 and J usage is TRBJ1-2; D remains ambiguous. Germline-derived CDR1 and CDR2 are SGDLS and YYNGEE. The CDR3 is 14 residues long. V was pared by 0 bases and J by 4 bases, with 10 bases between. CDR3 nucleotides: TGTGCCAGCAGCGTAGGGAGGGAATCCTATGGCTACACCTTC. This encodes CASSVGRESYGYTF.